This passage covers 13 T cell receptor beta chains from one sample sequenced in a study of T cells in Graves' hyperthyroidism and ophthalmopathy. Template material for amplifying TCR beta CDR3 regions consisted of RNA transcripts. The TCR CDR3 was amplified in a first-round RT-PCR using the HTBI primer set. Each CDR3 protein is one row after TCRdb ran MiXCR on the multiplex PCR reads. The repertoire holds around 660,000 distinct CDR3 sequences, with 45% as singletons. Material for sequencing was peripheral blood or thyroid tissue (not recorded which). The origin of the receptors is an adult man with Graves' disease, either hyperthyroidism or ophthalmopathy (not recorded which).

As for this clonotype: A much larger clonotype is one base distant, so this may be a read error. As DNA, the CDR3 is TGCGCCAGCAGCTCAGGTCCTAGCGGGGGGACCCAGTACTTC. It specifies CASSSGPSGGTQYF. The chain recombines TRBV5-1 with TRBJ2-5; 10 nucleotides agree with TRBD2. CDR1 is SGHRS and CDR2 is YFSETQ in the germline V gene. The CDR3 extends over 14 amino acids. V was clipped by 3 bases and J by 7 bases; unmatched bases: 6.

The sample holds a few counts of this clonotype. At one of its ends the junction is not consistent with the germline gene, which may arise from a read error. The V and J genes are TRBV10-3 and TRBJ1-6; D may be TRBD1 (5 bases). CDR3 size: 16 residues. Germline V gene data show CDR1 as ENHRY and CDR2 as SYGVKD. The CDR3 DNA sequence: TGTGCCAGCAGTTTGGGGTCAGGGTGGATGGCTTCACCCCTCCACTTT. Protein sequence: CASSLGSGWMASPLHF.

This chain links TRBV15 with TRBJ1-4, with D possibly being TRBD1 (5 bases). The CDR3 is made up of 16 amino acids. The ends were cut back, 3 bases at V and 3 bases at J, with 14 bases in the middle. The germline V gene encodes CDR1 LNHNV and CDR2 YYDKDF (reference sequence). CDR3 DNA: TGTGCCACCAGCAGCCAAAGGGGTAGTGCTAATGAAAAACTGTTTTTT. Amino acids: CATSSQRGSANEKLFF.

In this sample, this clonotype turned up many times. The V and J genes are TRBV10-3 and TRBJ1-2; 7 bases fit TRBD1. Trimming at V came to 7 bases and at J to 4 bases, leaving 12 bases not matched to a gene. In germline, CDR1 is ENHRY, CDR2 SYGVKD. CDR3 length: 15 amino acids. The CDR3, as DNA: TGTGCCATCAAGGACAGGTCAAAGTCTTCCTATGGCTACACCTTC. Its translation is CAIKDRSKSSYGYTF.

The chain is built from TRBV12-3 or TRBV12-4 and TRBJ2-7, with 10 positions matching TRBD1. V shed 5 bases and J 6 bases; nucleotides not matched to a gene: 7. The CDR3 loop spans 14 amino acids. CDR3 bases: TGTGCCAGCAGTCACGGGACAGGGGCTCTCGAGCAGTACTTC. Translation: CASSHGTGALEQYF.

This clonotype was seen at least ten times. This chain joins TRBV14 and TRBJ1-2, with a weak D call TRBD1 (5 bases). V was clipped by 0 bases and J by 3 bases, with 14 bases between them. The CDR3 runs to 16 residues. Germline CDR1 SGHDN, CDR2 FVKESK. For the CDR3, the DNA is TGTGCCAGCAGCCAAGATCGAGGGGCCGGATACTATGGCTACACCTTC. Translating it yields CASSQDRGAGYYGYTF. The entire variable domain, with the rest obtained from reference TRBV14 and TRBJ1-2, is as follows: EAGVTQFPSHSVIEKGQTVTLRCDPISGHDNLYWYRRVMGKEIKFLLHFVKESKQDESGMPNNRFLAERTGGTYSTLKVQPAELEDSGVYFCASSQDRGAGYYGYTFGSGTRLTVV.

V is TRBV14 and J is TRBJ2-5, with a weak D call TRBD2 (6 bases). The CDR3 length is 16 residues. Germline V gene data show CDR1 as SGHDN and CDR2 as FVKESK. Trimming stripped 1 base from V and 5 bases from J, with 17 bases between. CDR3 sequence: CASSQGRLVAGETQYF. The CDR3 region has the DNA TGTGCCAGCAGCCAAGGCCGACTAGTCGCCGGGGAGACCCAGTACTTC.

CDR3 amino acids: CASSSGGGNEQFF. Written as DNA, the CDR3 is TGTGCCAGCAGCTCGGGTGGGGGCAATGAGCAGTTCTTC. This chain joins TRBV7-9 and TRBJ2-5; D may match TRBD1 or TRBD2 (5 bases each). The DNA end is a closer match to TRBJ2-1, so the J assignment may be wrong. The germline CDR1 and CDR2 sequences are SEHNR and FQNEAQ (reference sequence). CDR3 size: 13 residues.

The chain carries TRBV20-1 and TRBJ1-5, with 8 nucleotides matching TRBD1. J lost 7 bases, V lost 6 bases, and 11 bases had no gene match. The CDR3 is 14 amino acids. Germline V gene sequence: CDR1 DFQATT, CDR2 SNEGSKA (reference sequence). CDR3 residues: CSAVRPTGGQPQHF. The CDR3 DNA reads as TGCAGTGCCGTCAGGCCAACAGGGGGACAGCCCCAGCATTTT.

The chain recombines TRBV7-9 with TRBJ1-2; 7 bases are a match to TRBD1. The CDR3 spans 13 residues. Trimming at V came to 7 bases and at J to 2 bases, leaving 4 bases not matched to a gene. CDR1 and CDR2 from the germline V gene are SEHNR and FQNEAQ (reference sequence). CDR3 coding DNA: TGTGCCAGCACATGGGACAGCAACTATGGCTACACCTTC. Encoded protein: CASTWDSNYGYTF. The full variable domain, rest sourced from reference TRBV7-9 and TRBJ1-2, is DTGVSQNPRHKITKRGQNVTFRCDPISEHNRLYWYRQTLGQGPEFLTYFQNEAQLEKSRLLSDRFSAERPKGSFSTLEIQRTEQGDSAMYLCASTWDSNYGYTFGSGTRLTVV.

The chain carries TRBV10-3 and TRBJ1-4; weak D call: TRBD1 (5 bases). The length of the CDR3 is 13 residues. The V end was cut by 6 bases, the J end by 7 bases, with 12 bases between. Germline CDR1 ENHRY, CDR2 SYGVKD. In DNA, the CDR3 is TGTGCCATCAGGGTCCTCGGGACTGAAAAACTGTTTTTT. It codes for CAIRVLGTEKLFF.

J is TRBJ2-7 and V is TRBV20-1, with D perhaps being TRBD1 or TRBD2 (7 bases each). Germline CDR1 DFQATT, CDR2 SNEGSKA (reference sequence). V lost 3 bases and J lost 2, with 14 bases in between. The CDR3 loop spans 14 amino acids. The DNA for the CDR3 is TGCAGTGCTAGGAACAGGGGAGGGACCTACGAGCAGTACTTC. It yields the protein CSARNRGGTYEQYF.

The V call is TRBV20-1, the J call TRBJ1-2, with D possibly TRBD1 on 5 matching bases. Per the germline V gene, CDR1 is DFQATT and CDR2 is SNEGSKA (reference sequence). Trimming cost V 3 bases and J 8 bases, with 19 bases left between them. The CDR3 extends over 14 amino acids. The CDR3 nucleotides read TGCAGTGCTAGCCGGGCCCAGGGCGATCGAGGCTACACCTTC. This sequence encodes CSASRAQGDRGYTF.